This T cell receptor (beta chain) originates from a study of cytomegalovirus exposure and HLA in healthy donors. The CDR3 contains 14 residues. The germline V gene has CDR1 GTSNPN and CDR2 SVGIG (reference sequence). V lost 2 bases and J lost 3; bases outside the gene matches: 4. 60 Vbeta and 13 Jbeta primers were used in PCR. In the original analysis: Unique TCR beta chains numbered approximately 76 million in a later analysis, with roughly 9.9 million shared. Sequencing used immunoSEQ multiplex PCR; TCRdb keeps in-frame clones, though not all of them. That table supplies the V and J calls and clone size; D and trimming were determined from the DNA. The sample holds about 78,000 clones, more than 65% seen once.

The clonotype originates from a woman aged 35 to 49 in good health and CMV-seropositive. The chain recombines TRBV30 with TRBJ2-1, with 7 bases that match TRBD2. The specimen was PBMCs. The CDR3 here is CAWSYLADYNEQFF. The CDR3 DNA follows: TGTGCCTGGAGTTATCTAGCGGACTACAATGAGCAGTTCTTC.